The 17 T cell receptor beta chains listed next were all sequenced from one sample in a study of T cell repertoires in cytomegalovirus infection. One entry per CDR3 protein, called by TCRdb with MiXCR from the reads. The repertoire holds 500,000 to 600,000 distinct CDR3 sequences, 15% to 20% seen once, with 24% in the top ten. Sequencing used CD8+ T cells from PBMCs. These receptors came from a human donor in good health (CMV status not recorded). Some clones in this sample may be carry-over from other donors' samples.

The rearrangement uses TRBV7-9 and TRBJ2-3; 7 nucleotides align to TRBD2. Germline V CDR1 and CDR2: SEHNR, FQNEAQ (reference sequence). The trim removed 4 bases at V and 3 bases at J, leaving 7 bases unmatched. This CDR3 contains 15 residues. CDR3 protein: CASSSPGGGTDTQYF. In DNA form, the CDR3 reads TGTGCCAGCAGCTCCCCGGGGGGTGGAACAGATACGCAGTATTTT. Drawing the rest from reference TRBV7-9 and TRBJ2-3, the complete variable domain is DTGVSQNPRHKITKRGQNVTFRCDPISEHNRLYWYRQTLGQGPEFLTYFQNEAQLEKSRLLSDRFSAERPKGSFSTLEIQRTEQGDSAMYLCASSSPGGGTDTQYFGPGTRLTVL.

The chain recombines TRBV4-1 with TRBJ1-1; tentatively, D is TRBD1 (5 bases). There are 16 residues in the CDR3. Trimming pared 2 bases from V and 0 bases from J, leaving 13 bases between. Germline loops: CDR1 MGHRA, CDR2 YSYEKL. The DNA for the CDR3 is TGCGCCAGCAGCCAACCTTCGACAGCCTTGAACACTGAAGCTTTCTTT. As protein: CASSQPSTALNTEAFF.

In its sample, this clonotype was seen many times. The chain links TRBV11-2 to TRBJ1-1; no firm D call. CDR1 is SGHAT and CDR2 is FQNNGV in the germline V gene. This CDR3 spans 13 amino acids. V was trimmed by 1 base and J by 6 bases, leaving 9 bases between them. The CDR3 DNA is TGTGCCAGCAGCTTAGGTTGGAAGGCTGAAGCTTTCTTT. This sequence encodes CASSLGWKAEAFF.

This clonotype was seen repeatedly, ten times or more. CDR3 loop: CASSPDGPWETQYF. The CDR3 nucleotides read TGTGCCAGCAGTCCAGACGGGCCATGGGAGACCCAGTACTTC. This chain links TRBV27 with TRBJ2-5; D unclear. Germline V gives CDR1 MNHEY, CDR2 SMNVEV (reference sequence). V lost 5 bases, J lost 5 bases, and 15 bases lay in between. The length of the CDR3 is 14 residues.

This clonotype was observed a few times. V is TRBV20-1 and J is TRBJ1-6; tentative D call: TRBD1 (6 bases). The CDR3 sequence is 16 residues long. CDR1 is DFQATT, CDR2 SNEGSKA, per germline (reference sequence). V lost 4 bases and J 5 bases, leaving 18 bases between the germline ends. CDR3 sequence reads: CSANGDWGADNSPLHF. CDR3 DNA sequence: TGCAGTGCTAACGGAGATTGGGGGGCCGATAATTCACCCCTCCACTTT.

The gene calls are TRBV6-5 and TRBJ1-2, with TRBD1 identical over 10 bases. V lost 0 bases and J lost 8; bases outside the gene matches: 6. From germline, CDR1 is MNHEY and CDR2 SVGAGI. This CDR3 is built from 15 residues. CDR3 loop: CASSYSGQGSSGYTF. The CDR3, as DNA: TGTGCCAGCAGTTACTCGGGACAGGGGAGTAGCGGCTACACCTTC.

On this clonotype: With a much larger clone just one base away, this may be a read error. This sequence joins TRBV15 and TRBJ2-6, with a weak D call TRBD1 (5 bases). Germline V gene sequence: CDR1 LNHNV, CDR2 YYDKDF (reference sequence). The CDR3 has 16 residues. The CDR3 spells CATSRLTDSGDNVLTF. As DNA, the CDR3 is TGTGCCACCAGCAGATTGACAGACTCTGGGGACAACGTCCTGACTTTC.

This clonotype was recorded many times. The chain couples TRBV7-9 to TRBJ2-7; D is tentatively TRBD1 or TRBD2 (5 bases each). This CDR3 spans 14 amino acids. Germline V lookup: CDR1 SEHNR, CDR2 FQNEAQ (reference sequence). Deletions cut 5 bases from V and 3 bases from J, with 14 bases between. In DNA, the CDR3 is TGTGCCAGCAGCACCCCGGGACGGAACTACGAGCAGTACTTC. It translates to CASSTPGRNYEQYF.

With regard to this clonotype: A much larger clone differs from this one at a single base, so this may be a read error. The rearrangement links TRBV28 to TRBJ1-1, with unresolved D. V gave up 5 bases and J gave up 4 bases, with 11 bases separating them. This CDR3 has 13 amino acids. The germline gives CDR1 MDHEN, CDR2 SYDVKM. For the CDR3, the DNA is TGTGCCAGCAGTCCTATCGTCGCCACTGAAGCTTTCTTT. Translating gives CASSPIVATEAFF.

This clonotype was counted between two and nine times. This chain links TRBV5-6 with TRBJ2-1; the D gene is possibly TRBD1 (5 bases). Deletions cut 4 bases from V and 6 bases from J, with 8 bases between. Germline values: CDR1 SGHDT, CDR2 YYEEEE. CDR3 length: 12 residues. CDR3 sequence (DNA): TGTGCCAGCAGCCAGACAGTCAATGAGCAGTTCTTC. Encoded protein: CASSQTVNEQFF.

The CDR3 sequence is CASSVDQRNTEAFF. Here the CDR3 DNA reads TGTGCCAGCAGCGTTGATCAGAGGAACACTGAAGCTTTCTTT. This chain uses TRBV9 with TRBJ1-1; D not certain. The CDR3 extends over 14 amino acids. The ends were cut back, 2 bases at V and 1 base at J, with 9 bases in the middle. Germline CDR1 and CDR2: SGDLS and YYNGEE.

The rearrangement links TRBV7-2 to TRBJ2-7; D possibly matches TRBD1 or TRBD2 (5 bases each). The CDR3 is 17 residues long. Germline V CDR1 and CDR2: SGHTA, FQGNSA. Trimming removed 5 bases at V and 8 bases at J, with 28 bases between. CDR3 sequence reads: CASSQGRSSRSLGQQYF. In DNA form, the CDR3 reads TGTGCCAGCAGCCAGGGACGGTCTTCCCGATCCCTCGGCCAGCAGTACTTC.

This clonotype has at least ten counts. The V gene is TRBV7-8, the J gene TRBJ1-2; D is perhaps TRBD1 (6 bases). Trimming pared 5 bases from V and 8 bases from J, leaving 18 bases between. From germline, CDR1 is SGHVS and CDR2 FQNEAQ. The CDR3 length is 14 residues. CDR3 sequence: CASSDSGHPGGYTF. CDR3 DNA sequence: TGTGCCAGCAGCGATTCGGGACATCCTGGCGGCTACACCTTC.

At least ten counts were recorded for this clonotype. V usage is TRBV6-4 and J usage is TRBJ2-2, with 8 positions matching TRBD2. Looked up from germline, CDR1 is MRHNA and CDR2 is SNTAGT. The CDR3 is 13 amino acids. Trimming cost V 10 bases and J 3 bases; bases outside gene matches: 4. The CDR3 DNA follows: TGTGCCACGGGGGGGCCGGACACCGGGGAGCTGTTTTTT. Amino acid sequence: CATGGPDTGELFF.

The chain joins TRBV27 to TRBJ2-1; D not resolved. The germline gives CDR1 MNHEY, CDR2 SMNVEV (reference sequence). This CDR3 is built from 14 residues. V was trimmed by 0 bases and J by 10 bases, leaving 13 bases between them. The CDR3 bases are TGTGCCAGCAGTTTATCGTTCAAGCTGGAGGAGCAGTTCTTC. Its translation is CASSLSFKLEEQFF.

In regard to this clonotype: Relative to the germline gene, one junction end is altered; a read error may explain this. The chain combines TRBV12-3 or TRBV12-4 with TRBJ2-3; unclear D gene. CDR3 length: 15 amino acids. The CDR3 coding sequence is TGTGCCAGCAGTTTTTTGCCCCTGGGTACAGATACGAAGTATTTT. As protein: CASSFLPLGTDTKYF.

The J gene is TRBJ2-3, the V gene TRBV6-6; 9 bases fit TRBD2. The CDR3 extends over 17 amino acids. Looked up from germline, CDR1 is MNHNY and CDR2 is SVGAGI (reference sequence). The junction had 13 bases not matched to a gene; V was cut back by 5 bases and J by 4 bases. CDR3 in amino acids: CASSQLAGAVLPDTQYF. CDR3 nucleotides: TGTGCCAGCAGTCAATTAGCGGGGGCCGTCTTACCAGATACGCAGTATTTT.